The clone carrying this T cell receptor beta chain was seen repeatedly, ten times or more. The antigen is not known. CDR3 length: 15 residues. Trimming removed 2 bases from V and 7 bases from J; junction bases left unmatched: 8. CDR1 is MNHEY and CDR2 is SMNVEV in the germline V gene (reference sequence). Each CDR3 protein gets one entry after TCRdb re-called the RT-PCR reads with MiXCR. Among about 160,000 distinct CDR3 sequences listed, about a tenth were seen once. This sample stems from a study of response to subunit inactivated influenza vaccine. Study conclusions and caveats: Authors suggested seasonal influenza vaccinations each recruit few new T cells.

The rearrangement uses TRBV27 and TRBJ1-2; 9 bases line up with TRBD1. This specimen consisted of non-naive T cells sorted from PBMCs, obtained 40 to 50 days after vaccination. This clonotype was obtained from a man aged 50-60 years who received an inactivated influenza vaccine. In DNA form, the CDR3 reads TGTGCCAGCAGTTTAGGACAGGGGAGGCAAGGTGGCTACACCTTC. Amino acids: CASSLGQGRQGGYTF.